This T cell receptor (beta chain) was sequenced for a study of blood T cell repertoires in COVID-19. Germline values: CDR1 SGDLS, CDR2 YYNGEE. Germline trimming cut 0 bases from V and 1 base from J; bases unmatched to any gene: 3. This CDR3 region has 15 residues. Libraries were prepared by immunoSEQ multiplex PCR; TCRdb keeps only in-frame clonotypes and omits some of them. In the table there are about 220,000 clones, 84% of which are singletons. Regarding this clone: Other DNA sequences in the same sample also yield this CDR3.

The sequence came from a woman in her forties who had recovered from COVID-19. The chain employs TRBV9 and TRBJ2-5, with 7 nucleotides matching TRBD2. Sequencing used PBMCs or T cells enriched from blood (not recorded which). The CDR3 DNA follows: TGTGCCAGCAGCGTAGGGCTAGCGGCCCAAGAGACCCAGTACTTC. Translation: CASSVGLAAQETQYF.